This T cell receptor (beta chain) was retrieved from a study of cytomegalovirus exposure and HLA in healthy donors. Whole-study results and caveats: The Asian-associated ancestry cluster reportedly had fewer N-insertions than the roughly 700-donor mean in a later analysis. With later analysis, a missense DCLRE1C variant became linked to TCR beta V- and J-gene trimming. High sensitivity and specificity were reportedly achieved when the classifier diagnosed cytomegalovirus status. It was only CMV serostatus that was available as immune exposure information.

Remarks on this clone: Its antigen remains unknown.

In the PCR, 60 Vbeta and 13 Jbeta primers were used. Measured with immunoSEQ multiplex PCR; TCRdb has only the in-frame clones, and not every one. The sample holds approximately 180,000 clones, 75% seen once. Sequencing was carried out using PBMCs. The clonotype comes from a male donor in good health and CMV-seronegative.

CDR3 sequence reads: CASSYSGGEQPQHF. DNA for the CDR3: TGTGCCAGCAGTTACTCCGGGGGGGAACAGCCCCAGCATTTT. This chain connects TRBV6-5 to TRBJ1-5, with D possibly TRBD1 on 5 matching bases. CDR3 length: 14 residues. The V gene's germline CDR1 is MNHEY and CDR2 SVGAGI. V lost 0 bases and J 7 bases, leaving 10 bases between the germline ends.